Listed here are 21 T cell receptor beta chains from one sample, sequenced in a study of beta chain features in type 1 diabetes. cDNA synthesis used the whole RNA isolate, giving expressed TCRB sequences. The table came from immunoSEQ multiplex PCR; TCRdb's copy has only in-frame clones and leaves some out. The sample has approximately 170,000 clones; approximately 9.1% are singletons. Sequenced: central memory CD4+ T cells from blood. The receptors shown here come from a woman under 30 in good health.

This clone occurred a few times. The chain employs TRBV5-6 and TRBJ1-2, with no clear D. Germline V lookup: CDR1 SGHDT, CDR2 YYEEEE. V was shortened by 2 bases and J by 3 bases, with 11 bases between the two germline ends. CDR3 length: 14 residues. CDR3 in amino acids: CASSFRGIDYGYTF. CDR3 nucleotide sequence: TGTGCCAGCAGCTTCCGGGGTATCGACTATGGCTACACCTTC.

This clone showed up just a few times. The rearrangement joins TRBV7-9 to TRBJ1-2, with TRBD1 identical over 7 bases. V lost 5 bases to trimming and J lost 6 bases; unmatched junction nucleotides: 3. The germline V gene has CDR1 SEHNR and CDR2 FQNEAQ (reference sequence). The CDR3 runs 12 residues. The CDR3 region is CASSETGNGYTF. Here the CDR3 DNA reads TGTGCCAGCAGCGAGACAGGGAATGGCTACACCTTC.

This clone has more than one count but fewer than ten. This chain links TRBV5-1 with TRBJ1-2, with TRBD1 matching over 7 bases. The length of the CDR3 is 14 residues. V gave up 4 bases and J gave up 4 bases; unmatched junction bases: 7. Germline CDR1 SGHRS, CDR2 YFSETQ. DNA for the CDR3: TGCGCCAGCAGCCAGGACAGGACTACCTATGGCTACACCTTC. Residues: CASSQDRTTYGYTF.

This clone turned up a few times. The rearrangement joins TRBV4-2 to TRBJ2-1; TRBD2 aligns across 9 bases. Trimming took 4 bases from V and 0 from J; bases not matched to a gene: 1. This CDR3 is built from 15 residues. CDR1 and CDR2 from the germline V gene are LGHNA and YNFKEQ. CDR3 in DNA: TGTGCCAGCAGCCTTAGCGGGAGCTCCTACAATGAGCAGTTCTTC. This sequence encodes CASSLSGSSYNEQFF.

The table lists this clone with a few counts. This chain links TRBV29-1 with TRBJ1-2; D gene uncertain. Germline V CDR1 and CDR2: SQVTM, ANQGSEA. The germline V and J ends were trimmed by 3 bases and 6 bases, with 14 bases remaining between them. The CDR3 has 13 amino acids. This CDR3 reads CSVDPISKDGYTF. The CDR3 region has the DNA TGCAGCGTTGACCCCATTAGCAAGGATGGCTACACCTTC.

This chain connects TRBV29-1 to TRBJ2-3; TRBD1 is a possible D gene (6 bases). This CDR3 spans 13 amino acids. Germline CDR1 SQVTM, CDR2 ANQGSEA. V dropped 4 bases and J dropped 6 bases, with 14 bases sitting between them. The CDR3 DNA follows: TGCAGCGTTGCCCCCGGGACACGGGATACGCAGTATTTT. Translating it yields CSVAPGTRDTQYF.

This clone was found a few times. This rearrangement joins TRBV5-1 to TRBJ2-1; 8 bases are shared with TRBD2. The V gene end was trimmed by 1 base and the J gene end by 5 bases; junction bases not matched to a gene: 8. The length of the CDR3 is 16 residues. CDR1 and CDR2 (germline): SGHRS, YFSETQ. The CDR3 here is CASSLSIRAGDNEQFF. In nucleotides, the CDR3 is TGCGCCAGCAGCTTGTCCATACGAGCGGGAGACAATGAGCAGTTCTTC. The variable domain in full, completed from reference TRBV5-1 and TRBJ2-1, reads KAGVTQTPRYLIKTRGQQVTLSCSPISGHRSVSWYQQTPGQGLQFLFEYFSETQRNKGNFPGRFSGRQFSNSRSEMNVSTLELGDSALYLCASSLSIRAGDNEQFFGPGTRLTVL.

This clone was detected a few times. The chain uses TRBV11-2 and TRBJ2-7; a possible D gene is TRBD2 (5 bases). CDR1 is SGHAT and CDR2 is FQNNGV in the germline V gene. This CDR3 region has 13 residues. Between the trimmed V and J ends, which lost 5 bases and 5 bases, there was a span of 13 bases. CDR3 DNA sequence: TGTGCCAGCAGCCCCCAGTCGGGAAACGAGCAGTACTTC. It is translated as CASSPQSGNEQYF.

In this sample, this clone turned up a few times. The gene calls are TRBV30 and TRBJ1-1; a weak D match, TRBD1 (5 bases). The V gene lost 2 bases and the J gene lost 7 bases, with 11 bases spanning the gap. The CDR3 extends over 12 amino acids. Germline V gene data show CDR1 as GTSNPN and CDR2 as SVGIG (reference sequence). CDR3 DNA sequence: TGTGCCTGGAGTACCTGGGGGGGTGAAGCTTTCTTT. Translated, it gives CAWSTWGGEAFF.

This clone has ten or more counts. The rearrangement joins TRBV9 to TRBJ2-3; no clear D. The germline V and J ends were trimmed by 0 bases and 4 bases, with 6 bases remaining between them. The CDR3 length is 13 residues. The V gene's germline CDR1 is SGDLS and CDR2 YYNGEE. The CDR3 DNA follows: TGTGCCAGCAGCGTAGGTAGCCCAGATACGCAGTATTTT. Protein product: CASSVGSPDTQYF.

The V call is TRBV11-3, the J call TRBJ2-1; D ambiguous. Trimming cost V 2 bases and J 3 bases, with 5 bases left between them. This CDR3 is 13 amino acids long. Germline V lookup: CDR1 SGHNT, CDR2 YENEEA. CDR3 region: CASSLSFYNEQFF. The CDR3 DNA sequence: TGTGCCAGCAGCTTAAGCTTCTACAATGAGCAGTTCTTC.

V usage is TRBV29-1 and J usage is TRBJ1-2; D remains ambiguous. Per the germline V gene, CDR1 is SQVTM and CDR2 is ANQGSEA. The CDR3 has 13 amino acids. V lost 4 bases and J 2 bases, leaving 11 bases between the germline ends. CDR3 loop: CSVGAGGNYGYTF. DNA of the CDR3: TGCAGCGTTGGTGCAGGAGGAAACTATGGCTACACCTTC. Drawing the rest from reference TRBV29-1 and TRBJ1-2, the complete variable domain is SAVISQKPSRDICQRGTSLTIQCQVDSQVTMMFWYRQQPGQSLTLIATANQGSEATYESGFVIDKFPISRPNLTFSTLTVSNMSPEDSSIYLCSVGAGGNYGYTFGSGTRLTVV.

In this sample, this clone turned up a few times. The chain is built from TRBV7-3 and TRBJ2-5; D is perhaps TRBD2 (6 bases). There are 13 residues in the CDR3. Per the germline V gene, CDR1 is SGHTA and CDR2 is FQGTGA. Trimming pared 5 bases from V and 5 bases from J, leaving 12 bases between. The CDR3 nucleotides are TGTGCCAGCAGCGCGGGGCCCAGGGAGACCCAGTACTTC. Translation gives CASSAGPRETQYF.

This clone has more than one count but fewer than ten. This sequence joins TRBV7-8 and TRBJ2-1; weak D call: TRBD2 (6 bases). CDR3 size: 14 residues. Trimming cost V 2 bases and J 8 bases, with 13 bases left between them. The germline gives CDR1 SGHVS, CDR2 FQNEAQ. CDR3 DNA: TGTGCCAGCAGCTTATTGGAGGGATTCGATGAGCAGTTCTTC. This translates into CASSLLEGFDEQFF.

V and J are TRBV4-1 and TRBJ2-1; 14 bases agree with TRBD2. CDR3 length: 17 amino acids. CDR1 and CDR2 from the germline V gene are MGHRA and YSYEKL. Trimming at V came to 3 bases and at J to 4 bases, leaving 5 bases not matched to a gene. The chain's CDR3 is CASSHPTSGRVYNEQFF. The DNA for the CDR3 is TGCGCCAGCAGCCACCCGACTAGCGGGAGGGTTTACAATGAGCAGTTCTTC.

This clone showed up just a few times. The V and J genes are TRBV2 and TRBJ2-2; 8 positions match TRBD2. The CDR3 runs 15 residues. Germline CDR1 reads SNHLY; CDR2 reads FYNNEI. Trimming at V came to 6 bases and at J to 2 bases, leaving 5 bases not matched to a gene. The CDR3 DNA reads TGTGCCAGCAGGGGTAGCGGGGATAACACCGGGGAGCTGTTTTTT. It specifies CASRGSGDNTGELFF.

The J gene is TRBJ2-1, the V gene TRBV7-3; TRBD1 aligns across 9 bases. J was trimmed by 9 bases and V by 4 bases; bases with no gene match: 1. This CDR3 comprises 12 residues. Germline CDR1 reads SGHTA; CDR2 reads FQGTGA. As DNA, the CDR3 is TGTGCCAGCAGCTCACAGGGGGCTGAGCAGTTCTTC. Its protein product is CASSSQGAEQFF.

Here the CDR3 reads CASSGLARLGGELFF. The CDR3 nucleotides read TGTGCCAGCAGTGGACTAGCGCGCCTGGGCGGGGAGCTGTTTTTT. J is TRBJ2-2 and V is TRBV2; 8 positions agree with TRBD2. Looked up from germline, CDR1 is SNHLY and CDR2 is FYNNEI. After removal of 4 bases from V and 7 bases from J, the junction contained 8 bases not matched to a gene. The CDR3 length is 15 residues.

The V call is TRBV4-2, the J call TRBJ2-1; no clear D gene. The CDR3 extends over 16 amino acids. Trimming left V 6 bases short and J 7 bases short, with 22 bases between. CDR1 LGHNA and CDR2 YNFKEQ come from the germline V gene. CDR3 region: CASSPRPRSSRNEQFF. CDR3 nucleotide sequence: TGTGCCAGCAGTCCGAGACCCAGGTCCAGCCGTAATGAGCAGTTCTTC.

The chain is built from TRBV30 and TRBJ1-1; TRBD1 agrees at 12 bases. This CDR3 has 15 amino acids. The V segment lost 7 bases and the J segment 11 bases; nucleotides outside the gene matches: 17. Germline V CDR1 and CDR2: GTSNPN, SVGIG (reference sequence). In DNA, the CDR3 is TGTGCCTATAGACACCTGGGACAGGGGGCCGGAGGGGCTTTCTTT. Translating gives CAYRHLGQGAGGAFF.

In DNA, the CDR3 is TGCGCCAGCAGCCTAGTAGAGGGGGCGGGCTACGAGCAGTACTTC. Translating it yields CASSLVEGAGYEQYF. The chain employs TRBV4-1 and TRBJ2-7; TRBD1 agrees at 7 bases. The germline V gene encodes CDR1 MGHRA and CDR2 YSYEKL. The CDR3 covers 15 residues. The V segment lost 4 bases and the J segment 3 bases; nucleotides outside the gene matches: 9.